The table lists the clone carrying this T cell receptor beta chain with many counts. Antigen unknown. The entry originates in a study of T cells in Graves' hyperthyroidism and ophthalmopathy. Study findings and constraints: Before onset, by a median of around six months, the model predicted ophthalmopathy.

Amplification of TCR beta CDR3 regions was performed using RNA transcripts as template. The study used the HTBI primer set for a first-round RT-PCR of the TCR CDR3. TCRdb independently ran MiXCR on the multiplex PCR reads; one entry per CDR3 protein. The repertoire holds approximately 610,000 distinct CDR3 sequences, approximately 14% seen once, with approximately 4.2% in the top ten. Ophthalmopathy patients had Clinical Activity Score at least 3, NOSPECS grade at least 4, duration under 3 months. Germline V CDR1 and CDR2: MRHNA, SNTAGT. Trimming took off 2 bases at V and 1 base at J, with 3 bases between the two ends. The CDR3 is 12 amino acids.

This TCR was recovered from a woman aged 40 to 50 with Graves' ophthalmopathy. The specimen was blood. The chain employs TRBV6-4 and TRBJ2-7; the D is unclear. The CDR3 bases are TGTGCCAGCAGTGACCCGTCCTACGAGCAGTACTTC. Translating gives CASSDPSYEQYF.